A selection of T cell receptor beta chains follows, all from one sample in a study of cytomegalovirus exposure and HLA in healthy donors. Method: immunoSEQ multiplex PCR; TCRdb's copy keeps in-frame clones and lacks some. This repertoire shows 150,000 to 200,000 clones, about 80% found once; its top ten account for 2.3%. The sequenced material came from PBMCs. These receptors all stem from a woman aged 50 to 60 in good health and CMV-seronegative. CDR3s leave out the opening cysteine and the closing phenylalanine or tryptophan. Fields, in order: D gene, V gene, J gene, CDR3 protein. D genes are given only for firm matches.

d_gene: -
v_gene: TRBV25-1
j_gene: TRBJ1-2
CDR3aa: ASNEFSVTYGYT

d_gene: TRBD1
v_gene: TRBV7-9
j_gene: TRBJ1-4
CDR3aa: ASRSDRATEKLF

d_gene: -
v_gene: TRBV9
j_gene: TRBJ2-7
CDR3aa: ASSVASAPGDEQY

d_gene: -
v_gene: TRBV7-2
j_gene: TRBJ1-6
CDR3aa: ASSNIGRPNSPLH

d_gene: -
v_gene: TRBV4-1
j_gene: TRBJ2-2
CDR3aa: ASSQDPRGTGELF

d_gene: -
v_gene: TRBV4-3
j_gene: TRBJ1-4
CDR3aa: ASSQDPPGGVNEKLF

d_gene: TRBD1
v_gene: TRBV2
j_gene: -
CDR3aa: ASSGDSDEQY

d_gene: -
v_gene: TRBV18
j_gene: TRBJ2-3
CDR3aa: ASSRTEAGTSTDTQY

d_gene: TRBD1
v_gene: TRBV2
j_gene: TRBJ1-5
CDR3aa: ASSAQGNQPQH

d_gene: TRBD1
v_gene: TRBV25-1
j_gene: TRBJ1-4
CDR3aa: ASRGTGMREKLF

d_gene: TRBD2
v_gene: TRBV29-1
j_gene: TRBJ2-1
CDR3aa: SATGTSGESSYNEQF

d_gene: TRBD1
v_gene: TRBV10-3
j_gene: TRBJ1-5
CDR3aa: ASSSLGRGQGSNQPQH

d_gene: TRBD1
v_gene: TRBV7-2
j_gene: TRBJ2-2
CDR3aa: ASSRPGTGRTGELF

d_gene: -
v_gene: TRBV6-6
j_gene: TRBJ2-3
CDR3aa: ASRTGTDTQY

d_gene: TRBD1
v_gene: TRBV2
j_gene: TRBJ2-7
CDR3aa: ASRGQMYEQY